This T cell receptor beta chain was sequenced for a study of cytomegalovirus exposure and HLA in healthy donors. Points from the study as a whole: Later on, analysis showed that most CMV-associated TCR beta chains appeared to be HLA-restricted.

The donors gave bone marrow, and they were healthy. The PCR employed 60 Vbeta primers together with 13 Jbeta primers. Measured with immunoSEQ multiplex PCR; TCRdb has only the in-frame clones, and not every one. The sample lists roughly 120,000 clones; over 8% were seen once. As regards this clone: Its antigen is still unknown.

Germline V lookup: CDR1 LNHDA, CDR2 SQIVND (reference sequence). Trimming removed 7 bases from V and 12 bases from J, with 13 bases in between. The CDR3 contains 12 residues. Material: PBMCs. This chain joins TRBV19 and TRBJ1-6; maybe TRBD1 (5 bases). The source is a man aged 40-49 years in good health and CMV-seronegative. CDR3 region: CASTGGTGPLHF. DNA of the CDR3: TGTGCCAGTACGGGGGGTACGGGACCCCTCCACTTT. The full variable domain, in which reference TRBV19 and TRBJ1-6 provide the parts outside the CDR3, is DGGITQSPKYLFRKEGQNVTLSCEQNLNHDAMYWYRQDPGQGLRLIYYSQIVNDFQKGDIAEGYSVSREKKESFPLTVTSAQKNPTAFYLCASTGGTGPLHFGNGTRLTVT.